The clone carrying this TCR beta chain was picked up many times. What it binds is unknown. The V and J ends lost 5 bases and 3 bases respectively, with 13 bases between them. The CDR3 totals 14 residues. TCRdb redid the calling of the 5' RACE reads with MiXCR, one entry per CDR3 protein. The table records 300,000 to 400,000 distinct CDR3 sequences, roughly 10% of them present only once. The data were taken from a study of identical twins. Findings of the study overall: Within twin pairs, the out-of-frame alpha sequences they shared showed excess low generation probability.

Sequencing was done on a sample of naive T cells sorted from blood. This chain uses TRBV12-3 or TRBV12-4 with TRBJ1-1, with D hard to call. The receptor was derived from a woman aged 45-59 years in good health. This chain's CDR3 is CASSTSAFDTEAFF. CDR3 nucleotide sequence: TGTGCCAGCAGTACCTCGGCCTTCGACACTGAAGCTTTCTTT.